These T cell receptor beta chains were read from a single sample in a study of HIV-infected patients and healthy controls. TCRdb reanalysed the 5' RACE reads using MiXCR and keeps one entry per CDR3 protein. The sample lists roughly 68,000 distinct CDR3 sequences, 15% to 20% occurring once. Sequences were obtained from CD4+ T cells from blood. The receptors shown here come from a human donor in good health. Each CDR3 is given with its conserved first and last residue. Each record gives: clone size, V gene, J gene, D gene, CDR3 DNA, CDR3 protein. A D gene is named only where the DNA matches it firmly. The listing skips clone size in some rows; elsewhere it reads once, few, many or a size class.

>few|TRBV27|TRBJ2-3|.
TGTGCCAGTTTTAGGTGGGGCACAGATACGCAGTATTTT
CASFRWGTDTQYF
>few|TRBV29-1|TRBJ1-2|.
TGCAGCGTTGAAGACTGGGATGGCTACACCTTC
CSVEDWDGYTF
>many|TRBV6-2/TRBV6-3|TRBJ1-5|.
TGTGCCAGCAGAACCGGGACACCCGGCCAGCCCCAGCATTTT
CASRTGTPGQPQHF
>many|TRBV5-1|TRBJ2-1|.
TGCGCCAGCAGGCGGGACCCTTACAATGAGCAGTTCTTC
CASRRDPYNEQFF
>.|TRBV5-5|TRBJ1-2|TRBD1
TGTGCCAGCAGCACAGACAGGGGAACCTATGGCTACACCTTC
CASSTDRGTYGYTF
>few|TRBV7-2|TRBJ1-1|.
TGTGCCAGCAGCTTAGTCCCTGGGAACACTGAAGCTTTCTTT
CASSLVPGNTEAFF
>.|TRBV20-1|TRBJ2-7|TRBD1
TGCAGTGCCTCCCCCGGCGTAAACAGGGGTTCGAACGAGCAGTACTTC
CSASPGVNRGSNEQYF
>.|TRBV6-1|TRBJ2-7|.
TGTGCCAGCAGTAGGGGGACCGCCGGGACGCCCTACGAGCAGTACTTC
CASSRGTAGTPYEQYF
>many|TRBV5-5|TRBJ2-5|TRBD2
TGTGCCAGCAGCTGGGGTAGCGGGGGGAGCCAAGAGACCCAGTACTTC
CASSWGSGGSQETQYF
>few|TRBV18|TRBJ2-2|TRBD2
TGTGCCAGCTCACTCAGCGGCGGGAGAAACACCGGGGAGCTGTTTTTT
CASSLSGGRNTGELFF
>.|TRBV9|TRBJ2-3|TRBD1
TGTGCCAGCAGCGTAGCTGCAGGGGGTTACACAGATACGCAGTATTTT
CASSVAAGGYTDTQYF
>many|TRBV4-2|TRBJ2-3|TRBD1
TGTGCCAGCAGCCAAGATTTCCGAGGACAGGGCTTCACAGATACGCAGTATTTT
CASSQDFRGQGFTDTQYF
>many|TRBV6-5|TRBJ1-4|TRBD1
TGTGCCAGCAGTTACCGGACAGGGAAAAATGAAAAACTGTTTTTT
CASSYRTGKNEKLFF
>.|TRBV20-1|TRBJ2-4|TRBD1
TGCAGTGCAACGGACAGGATAGCCAAAAACATTCAGTACTTC
CSATDRIAKNIQYF
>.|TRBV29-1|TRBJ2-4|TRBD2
TGCAGCGTTGAAGAGACTAGCGGGGCCAAAAACATTCAGTACTTC
CSVEETSGAKNIQYF
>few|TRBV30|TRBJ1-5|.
TGTGCCTGGAGTAGGAGTAGCAATCAGCCCCAGCATTTT
CAWSRSSNQPQHF
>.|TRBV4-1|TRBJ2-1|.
TGCGCCAGCAGCCAAGAGCATTGGACGGGCGAGCAGTTCTTC
CASSQEHWTGEQFF
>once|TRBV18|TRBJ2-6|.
TGTGCCAGCTCACGAATGGGCATTACATCTGGGGCCAACGTCCTGACTTTC
CASSRMGITSGANVLTF
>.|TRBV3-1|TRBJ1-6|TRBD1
TGTGCCAGCAGCCAGGGACAGGGAGTTAATTCACCCCTCCACTTT
CASSQGQGVNSPLHF
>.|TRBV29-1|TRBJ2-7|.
TGCAGCGTTGAAGTCCAGGCGAACTCCTACGAGCAGTACTTC
CSVEVQANSYEQYF
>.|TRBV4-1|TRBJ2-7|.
TGCGCCAGCAGCCAGGGCGCACAGGGAGGGGGCGAGCAGTACTTC
CASSQGAQGGGEQYF
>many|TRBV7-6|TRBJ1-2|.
TGTGCCAGCAGCTTAGCTGGACAGTCCCTCTATGGCTACACCTTC
CASSLAGQSLYGYTF
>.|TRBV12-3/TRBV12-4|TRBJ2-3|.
TGTGCCAGCAGTAGACTAGGTTTCGGGACAGATACGCAGTATTTT
CASSRLGFGTDTQYF
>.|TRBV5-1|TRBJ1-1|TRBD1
TGCGCCAGCAGCTCCGGACAGGGGGTCTCGAACACTGAAGCTTTCTTT
CASSSGQGVSNTEAFF
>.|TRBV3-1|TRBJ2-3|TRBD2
TGTGCCAGCAGCCTTGGACTAGCGGGAGTTGGGGATACGCAGTATTTT
CASSLGLAGVGDTQYF
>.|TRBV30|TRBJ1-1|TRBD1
TGTGCCTGGAGTCATTACAGGGGGCCGAACACTGAAGCTTTCTTT
CAWSHYRGPNTEAFF
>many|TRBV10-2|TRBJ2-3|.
TGCGCCAGCAGTGGGGGGCATCGCACAGATACGCAGTATTTT
CASSGGHRTDTQYF
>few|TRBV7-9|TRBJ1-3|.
TGTGCCAGCAGCTTCGGTTTCTCTGGAAACACCATATATTTT
CASSFGFSGNTIYF